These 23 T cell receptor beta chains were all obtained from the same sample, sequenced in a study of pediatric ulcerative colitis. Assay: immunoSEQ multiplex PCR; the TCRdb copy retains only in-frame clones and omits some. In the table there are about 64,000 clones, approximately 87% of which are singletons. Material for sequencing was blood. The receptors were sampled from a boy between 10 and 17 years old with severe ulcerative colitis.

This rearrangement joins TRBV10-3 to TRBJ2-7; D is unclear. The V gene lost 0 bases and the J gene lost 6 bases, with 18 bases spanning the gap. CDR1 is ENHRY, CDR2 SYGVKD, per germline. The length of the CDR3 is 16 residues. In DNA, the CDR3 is TGTGCCATCAGTGAGTCTTGGGCCCCAACCGAAAGCGAGCAGTACTTC. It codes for CAISESWAPTESEQYF.

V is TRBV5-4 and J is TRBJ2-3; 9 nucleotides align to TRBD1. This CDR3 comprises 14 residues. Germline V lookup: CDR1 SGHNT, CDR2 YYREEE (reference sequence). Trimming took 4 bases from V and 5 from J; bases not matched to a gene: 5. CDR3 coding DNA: TGTGCCAGCAGCCCGGACAGGGGTAGAGATACGCAGTATTTT. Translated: CASSPDRGRDTQYF. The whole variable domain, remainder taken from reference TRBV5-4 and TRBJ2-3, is ETGVTQSPTHLIKTRGQQVTLRCSSQSGHNTVSWYQQALGQGPQFIFQYYREEENGRGNFPPRFSGLQFPNYSSELNVNALELDDSALYLCASSPDRGRDTQYFGPGTRLTVL.

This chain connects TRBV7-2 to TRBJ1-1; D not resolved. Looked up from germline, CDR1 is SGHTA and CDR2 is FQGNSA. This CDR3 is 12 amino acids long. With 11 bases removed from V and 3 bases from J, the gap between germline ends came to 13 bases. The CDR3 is CASGRPDTEAFF. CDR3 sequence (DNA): TGTGCCTCTGGCCGCCCGGACACTGAAGCTTTCTTT.

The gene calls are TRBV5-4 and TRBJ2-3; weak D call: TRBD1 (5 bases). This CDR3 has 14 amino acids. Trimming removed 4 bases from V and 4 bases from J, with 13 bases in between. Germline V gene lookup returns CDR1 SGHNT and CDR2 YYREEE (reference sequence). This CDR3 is CASSRPQESDTQYF. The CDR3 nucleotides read TGTGCCAGCAGCCGACCACAGGAATCAGATACGCAGTATTTT. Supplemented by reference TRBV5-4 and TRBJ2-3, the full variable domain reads ETGVTQSPTHLIKTRGQQVTLRCSSQSGHNTVSWYQQALGQGPQFIFQYYREEENGRGNFPPRFSGLQFPNYSSELNVNALELDDSALYLCASSRPQESDTQYFGPGTRLTVL.

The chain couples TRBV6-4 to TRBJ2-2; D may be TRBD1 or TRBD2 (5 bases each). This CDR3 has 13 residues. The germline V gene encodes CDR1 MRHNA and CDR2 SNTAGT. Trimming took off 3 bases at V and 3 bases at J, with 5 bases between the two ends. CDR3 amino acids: CASSEGDTGELFF. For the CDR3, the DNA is TGTGCCAGCAGTGAGGGGGACACCGGGGAGCTGTTTTTT.

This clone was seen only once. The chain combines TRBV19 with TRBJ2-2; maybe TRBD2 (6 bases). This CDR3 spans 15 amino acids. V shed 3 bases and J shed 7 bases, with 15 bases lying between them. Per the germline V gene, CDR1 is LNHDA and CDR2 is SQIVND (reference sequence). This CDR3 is CASSMTDYTIGELFF. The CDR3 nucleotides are TGTGCCAGTAGTATGACGGACTACACAATCGGGGAGCTGTTTTTT.

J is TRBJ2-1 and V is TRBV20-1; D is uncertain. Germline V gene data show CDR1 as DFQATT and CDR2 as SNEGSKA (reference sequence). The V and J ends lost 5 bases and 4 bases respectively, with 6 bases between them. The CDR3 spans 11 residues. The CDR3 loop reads CSAYPYNEQFF. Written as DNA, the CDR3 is TGCAGTGCTTACCCGTACAATGAGCAGTTCTTC.

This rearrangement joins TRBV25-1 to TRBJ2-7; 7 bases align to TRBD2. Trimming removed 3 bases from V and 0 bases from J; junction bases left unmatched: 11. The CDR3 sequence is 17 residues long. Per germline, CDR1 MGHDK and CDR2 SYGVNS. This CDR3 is CASSDATGLPYSYEQYF. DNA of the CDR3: TGTGCCAGCAGTGACGCCACGGGACTACCGTACTCCTACGAGCAGTACTTC.

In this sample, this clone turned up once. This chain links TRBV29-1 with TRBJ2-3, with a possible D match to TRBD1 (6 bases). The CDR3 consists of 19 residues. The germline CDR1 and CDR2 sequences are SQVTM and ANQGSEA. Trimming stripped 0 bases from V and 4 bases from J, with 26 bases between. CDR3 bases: TGCAGCGTTGAAGATTCAGTTCATACGGGGTTAGGGGGAGCAGATACGCAGTATTTT. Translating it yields CSVEDSVHTGLGGADTQYF.

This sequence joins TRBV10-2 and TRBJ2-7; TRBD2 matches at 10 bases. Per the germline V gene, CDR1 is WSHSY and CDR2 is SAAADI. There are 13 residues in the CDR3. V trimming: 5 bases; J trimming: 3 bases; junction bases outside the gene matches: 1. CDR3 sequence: CASSRTSGYEQYF. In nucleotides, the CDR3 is TGCGCCAGCAGTCGGACTAGCGGCTACGAGCAGTACTTC.

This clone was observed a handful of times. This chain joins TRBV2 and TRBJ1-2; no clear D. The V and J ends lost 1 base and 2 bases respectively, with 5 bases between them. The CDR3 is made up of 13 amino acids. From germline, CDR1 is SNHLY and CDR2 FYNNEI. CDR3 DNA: TGTGCCAGCAGTGAAGAGGGAAACTATGGCTACACCTTC. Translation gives CASSEEGNYGYTF.

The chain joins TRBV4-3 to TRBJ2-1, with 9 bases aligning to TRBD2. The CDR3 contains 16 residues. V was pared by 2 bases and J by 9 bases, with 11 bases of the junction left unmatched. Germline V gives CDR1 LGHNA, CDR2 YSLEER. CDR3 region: CASSQSPLAGTGEQFF. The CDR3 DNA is TGCGCCAGCAGCCAAAGCCCTCTAGCGGGAACAGGTGAGCAGTTCTTC.

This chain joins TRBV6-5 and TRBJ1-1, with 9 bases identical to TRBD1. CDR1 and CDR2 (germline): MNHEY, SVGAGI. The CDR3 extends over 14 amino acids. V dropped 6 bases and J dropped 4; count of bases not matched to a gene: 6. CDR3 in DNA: TGTGCCAGCAGCCCCGGGACAGGGCCCACTGAAGCTTTCTTT. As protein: CASSPGTGPTEAFF.

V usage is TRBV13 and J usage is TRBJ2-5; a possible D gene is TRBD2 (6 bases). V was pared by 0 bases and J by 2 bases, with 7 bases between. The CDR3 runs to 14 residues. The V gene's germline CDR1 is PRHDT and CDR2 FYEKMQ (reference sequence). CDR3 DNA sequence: TGTGCCAGCAGCTTAGGGCGGGGTCAAGAGACCCAGTACTTC. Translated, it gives CASSLGRGQETQYF.

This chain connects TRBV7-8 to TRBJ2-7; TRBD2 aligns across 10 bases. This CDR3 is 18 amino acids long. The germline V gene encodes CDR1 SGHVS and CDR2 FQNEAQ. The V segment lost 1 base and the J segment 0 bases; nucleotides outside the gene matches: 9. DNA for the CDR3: TGTGCCAGCAGCTTAGTAGAGTCTAGCGGGGGAAGCTCCTACGAGCAGTACTTC. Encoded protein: CASSLVESSGGSSYEQYF. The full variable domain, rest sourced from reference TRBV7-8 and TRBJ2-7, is GAGVSQSPRYKVAKRGQDVALRCDPISGHVSLFWYQQALGQGPEFLTYFQNEAQLDKSGLPSDRFFAERPEGSVSTLKIQRTQQEDSAVYLCASSLVESSGGSSYEQYFGPGTRLTVT.

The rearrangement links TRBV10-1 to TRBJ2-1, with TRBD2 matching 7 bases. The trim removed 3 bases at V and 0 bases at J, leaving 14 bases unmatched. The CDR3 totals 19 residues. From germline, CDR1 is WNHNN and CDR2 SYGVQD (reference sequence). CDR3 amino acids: CASSDPRTRGGSSYNEQFF. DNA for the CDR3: TGCGCCAGCAGTGACCCCCGGACTAGAGGCGGGAGCTCCTACAATGAGCAGTTCTTC.

CDR3 residues: CSVEGQGSEKLFF. The CDR3 nucleotides are TGCAGCGTTGAAGGACAGGGTAGTGAAAAACTGTTTTTT. V gene TRBV29-1 combines with J gene TRBJ1-4; 7 positions agree with TRBD1. The CDR3 has 13 amino acids. The V and J ends lost 1 base and 7 bases, in that order; junction bases with no gene match: 3. Germline V gives CDR1 SQVTM, CDR2 ANQGSEA.

The CDR3 is CASSPGQGGETQYF. The CDR3, as DNA: TGCGCCAGCAGCCCGGGACAGGGCGGTGAGACCCAGTACTTC. The chain uses TRBV5-1 and TRBJ2-5; 9 bases line up with TRBD1. The CDR3 has 14 residues. Germline V gives CDR1 SGHRS, CDR2 YFSETQ. V lost 4 bases, J lost 5 bases, and 6 bases stayed unmatched. The full variable domain, in which reference TRBV5-1 and TRBJ2-5 provide the parts outside the CDR3, is KAGVTQTPRYLIKTRGQQVTLSCSPISGHRSVSWYQQTPGQGLQFLFEYFSETQRNKGNFPGRFSGRQFSNSRSEMNVSTLELGDSALYLCASSPGQGGETQYFGPGTRLLVL.

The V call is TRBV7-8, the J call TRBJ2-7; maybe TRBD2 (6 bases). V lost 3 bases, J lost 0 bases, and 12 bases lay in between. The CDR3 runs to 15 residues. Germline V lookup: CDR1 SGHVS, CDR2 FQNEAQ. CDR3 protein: CASSLGLTVSYEQYF. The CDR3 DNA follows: TGTGCCAGCAGCTTGGGACTCACGGTCTCCTACGAGCAGTACTTC.

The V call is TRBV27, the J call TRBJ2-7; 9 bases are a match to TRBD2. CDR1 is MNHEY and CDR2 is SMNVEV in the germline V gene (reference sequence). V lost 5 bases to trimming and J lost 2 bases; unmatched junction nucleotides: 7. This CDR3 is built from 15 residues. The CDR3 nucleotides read TGTGCCAGCAGTCCACCGGGACTAGCCCCCTACGAGCAGTACTTC. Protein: CASSPPGLAPYEQYF.

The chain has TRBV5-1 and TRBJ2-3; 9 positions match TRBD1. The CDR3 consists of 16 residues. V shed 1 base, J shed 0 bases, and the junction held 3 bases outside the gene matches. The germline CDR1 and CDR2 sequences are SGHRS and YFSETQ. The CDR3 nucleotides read TGCGCCAGCAGCTTGTCGGGACAGGGAAGCACAGATACGCAGTATTTT. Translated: CASSLSGQGSTDTQYF.

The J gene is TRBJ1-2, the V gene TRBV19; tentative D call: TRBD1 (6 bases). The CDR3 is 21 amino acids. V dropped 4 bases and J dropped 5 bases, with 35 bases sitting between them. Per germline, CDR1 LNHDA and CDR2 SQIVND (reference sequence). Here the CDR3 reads CASSNKEQWASGRGRGYGYTF. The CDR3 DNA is TGTGCCAGTAGTAACAAAGAACAATGGGCCTCAGGGAGGGGGAGGGGATATGGCTACACCTTC. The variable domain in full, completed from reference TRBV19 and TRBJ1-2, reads DGGITQSPKYLFRKEGQNVTLSCEQNLNHDAMYWYRQDPGQGLRLIYYSQIVNDFQKGDIAEGYSVSREKKESFPLTVTSAQKNPTAFYLCASSNKEQWASGRGRGYGYTFGSGTRLTVV.

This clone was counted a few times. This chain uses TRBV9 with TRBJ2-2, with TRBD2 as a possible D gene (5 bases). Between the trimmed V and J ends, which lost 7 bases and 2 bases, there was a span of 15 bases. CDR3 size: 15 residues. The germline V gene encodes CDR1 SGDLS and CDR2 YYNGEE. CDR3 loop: CASHPEADNTGELFF. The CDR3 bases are TGTGCCAGCCACCCGGAGGCAGATAACACCGGGGAGCTGTTTTTT. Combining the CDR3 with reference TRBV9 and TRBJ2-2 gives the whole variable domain DSGVTQTPKHLITATGQRVTLRCSPRSGDLSVYWYQQSLDQGLQFLIQYYNGEERAKGNILERFSAQQFPDLHSELNLSSLELGDSALYFCASHPEADNTGELFFGEGSRLTVL.